This TCR beta chain was found in a study of blood T cell repertoires in COVID-19. About the research overall: Italy, Spain and the United States were the sources of the convalescent and acute COVID-19 samples.

The germline V gene encodes CDR1 MNHEY and CDR2 SVGEGT. The CDR3 is 12 residues long. V was clipped by 5 bases and J by 8 bases; unmatched bases: 3. Original processing methods: Estimation of nucleated cell counts relied on the amplification of reference gene primers. The data were produced by immunoSEQ multiplex PCR, yet TCRdb's version contains in-frame clones alone and is incomplete. V, J and clone size are those of that table, while D and trimming were read from the DNA. The sample includes some 100,000 clones, almost 90% seen only once; the top ten take approximately 1.6%. The clonotype originates from a human donor with active COVID-19. The donor label of this sample is uncertain. Sequencing used peripheral blood. The chain couples TRBV6-2 or TRBV6-3 to TRBJ2-1, with 7 bases that match TRBD1. In nucleotides, the CDR3 is TGTGCCAGCAGTCCACAGGGGCATGAGCAGTTCTTC. It specifies CASSPQGHEQFF.